The next 16 T cell receptor beta chains were all read from a single sample in a study of blood T cell repertoires in COVID-19. The assay was immunoSEQ multiplex PCR, and TCRdb's table has in-frame clones only and misses some. The table has 95,000 to 150,000 clones, 80% to 85% seen once. Sequenced material: PBMCs or T cells enriched from blood (not recorded which). The receptors here all came from a woman in her twenties or thirties who had recovered from COVID-19.

The genes are TRBV6-5 and TRBJ2-5, with 12 bases aligning to TRBD2. Germline CDR1 MNHEY, CDR2 SVGAGI. V shed 7 bases and J 3 bases; nucleotides not matched to a gene: 3. The length of the CDR3 is 14 residues. The CDR3 here is CASNLAGGEETQYF. The CDR3 bases are TGTGCCAGCAACCTAGCGGGAGGGGAAGAGACCCAGTACTTC.

The chain is built from TRBV7-6 and TRBJ2-2; 7 nucleotides align to TRBD1. The V gene end was trimmed by 5 bases and the J gene end by 3 bases; junction bases not matched to a gene: 9. This CDR3 is built from 16 residues. Germline V lookup: CDR1 SGHVS, CDR2 FNYEAQ. CDR3 sequence: CASSPTYRGYTGELFF. The CDR3 DNA is TGTGCCAGCAGCCCAACCTACAGGGGTTACACCGGGGAGCTGTTTTTT. Drawing the rest from reference TRBV7-6 and TRBJ2-2, the complete variable domain is GAGVSQSPRYKVTKRGQDVALRCDPISGHVSLYWYRQALGQGPEFLTYFNYEAQQDKSGLPNDRFSAERPEGSISTLTIQRTEQRDSAMYRCASSPTYRGYTGELFFGEGSRLTVL.

The V call is TRBV6-6, the J call TRBJ2-1; 10 bases are a match to TRBD1. The germline V gene encodes CDR1 MNHNY and CDR2 SVGAGI (reference sequence). The V and J ends lost 4 bases and 6 bases, in that order; junction bases with no gene match: 6. The CDR3 covers 15 residues. The DNA for the CDR3 is TGTGCCAGCAGTTCTCCGGGACAGGGGTTCAATGAGCAGTTCTTC. The encoded protein is CASSSPGQGFNEQFF.

The chain couples TRBV7-3 to TRBJ2-3; a possible D gene is TRBD1 (5 bases). Deletions cut 0 bases from V and 6 bases from J, with 7 bases between. CDR3 length equals 13 residues. Germline values: CDR1 SGHTA, CDR2 FQGTGA. The CDR3 DNA is TGTGCCAGCAGCTTAACAGGACACGATACGCAGTATTTT. It specifies CASSLTGHDTQYF.

This clone has just one count. J is TRBJ2-4 and V is TRBV5-8, with 9 positions matching TRBD1. Per germline, CDR1 SGHTS and CDR2 YDEGEE. CDR3 length: 18 amino acids. Losses at the gene ends were 5 bases for V and 0 bases for J; bases not matched to a gene: 12. The CDR3 loop reads CASRMKLYRGLAKNIQYF. In nucleotides, the CDR3 is TGTGCCAGCAGGATGAAGCTCTACAGGGGGCTAGCCAAAAACATTCAGTACTTC.

The chain employs TRBV6-5 and TRBJ1-1, with TRBD1 matching 8 bases. With V trimmed by 5 bases and J by 4 bases, 6 bases remained unmatched. Germline V lookup: CDR1 MNHEY, CDR2 SVGAGI. The CDR3 has 14 amino acids. The CDR3 loop is CASSRRQGSTEAFF. The CDR3 DNA is TGTGCCAGCAGTCGGAGACAGGGGAGCACTGAAGCTTTCTTT.

The chain uses TRBV9 and TRBJ2-3; 9 positions agree with TRBD2. Germline values: CDR1 SGDLS, CDR2 YYNGEE. V was pared by 0 bases and J by 3 bases, with 8 bases of the junction left unmatched. The CDR3 loop spans 17 amino acids. This chain's CDR3 is CASSVEAGGGWTDTQYF. CDR3 DNA: TGTGCCAGCAGCGTAGAAGCGGGAGGCGGGTGGACAGATACGCAGTATTTT.

This chain connects TRBV7-2 to TRBJ2-3; maybe TRBD2 (6 bases). The CDR3 runs 14 residues. Trimming removed 3 bases at V and 0 bases at J, with 7 bases between. The V gene's germline CDR1 is SGHTA and CDR2 FQGNSA. CDR3 loop: CASSLTRSTDTQYF. CDR3 DNA sequence: TGTGCCAGCAGCTTGACTAGGAGCACAGATACGCAGTATTTT.

This chain uses TRBV18 with TRBJ2-1; the match to TRBD2 covers 9 bases. V dropped 3 bases and J dropped 9; count of bases not matched to a gene: 9. In germline, CDR1 is KGHSH, CDR2 LQKENI. The CDR3 totals 15 residues. The CDR3 DNA follows: TGTGCCAGCTCACCGCCAGCGGGAGGTCCGGGTGAGCAGTTCTTC. It yields the protein CASSPPAGGPGEQFF.

This chain connects TRBV4-1 to TRBJ1-2; D gene ambiguous. The germline V gene encodes CDR1 MGHRA and CDR2 YSYEKL. The CDR3 has 18 amino acids. Deletions cut 1 base from V and 4 bases from J, with 22 bases between. The CDR3 sequence is CASSQVLQRRKNSYGYTF. Written as DNA, the CDR3 is TGCGCCAGCAGCCAAGTGCTTCAGCGCCGCAAGAATAGCTATGGCTACACCTTC.

The chain carries TRBV6-6 and TRBJ1-1, with D maybe TRBD1 (6 bases). Trimming shortened V by 1 base and J by 1 base, and 10 bases separated the two germline ends. The germline V gene encodes CDR1 MNHNY and CDR2 SVGAGI (reference sequence). The CDR3 has 15 amino acids. The chain's CDR3 is CASSYLKDRNTEAFF. The CDR3 region has the DNA TGTGCCAGCAGTTACTTAAAGGACAGGAACACTGAAGCTTTCTTT.

The table lists this clone with a few counts. The chain joins TRBV10-3 to TRBJ1-5; a weak D match, TRBD1 (5 bases). CDR1 and CDR2 from the germline V gene are ENHRY and SYGVKD. This CDR3 is 13 amino acids long. The germline V and J ends were trimmed by 6 bases and 4 bases, with 10 bases remaining between them. CDR3 loop: CAISQGGNQPQHF. In DNA, the CDR3 is TGTGCCATCAGCCAGGGAGGTAATCAGCCCCAGCATTTT.

This chain links TRBV18 with TRBJ2-1, with D perhaps matching TRBD2 (6 bases). V shed 3 bases and J shed 5 bases, with 8 bases lying between them. Germline V CDR1 and CDR2: KGHSH, LQKENI. The CDR3 covers 13 residues. The CDR3 loop is CASSPPGDNEQFF. CDR3 in DNA: TGTGCCAGCTCACCTCCGGGAGACAATGAGCAGTTCTTC. The full variable domain, its missing parts supplied by reference TRBV18 and TRBJ2-1, is NAGVMQNPRHLVRRRGQEARLRCSPMKGHSHVYWYRQLPEEGLKFMVYLQKENIIDESGMPKERFSAEFPKEGPSILRIQQVVRGDSAAYFCASSPPGDNEQFFGPGTRLTVL.

The gene calls are TRBV24-1 and TRBJ1-2; D remains ambiguous. This CDR3 is built from 15 residues. Germline V gene lookup returns CDR1 KGHDR and CDR2 SFDVKD. Trimming took off 2 bases at V and 5 bases at J, with 14 bases between the two ends. CDR3 DNA: TGTGCCACCAGTGATTCGGGTCGAGGATTTTATGGCTACACCTTC. Translating gives CATSDSGRGFYGYTF.

This clone was counted ten times or more. This chain uses TRBV5-1 with TRBJ2-7, with TRBD2 identical over 9 bases. Per the germline V gene, CDR1 is SGHRS and CDR2 is YFSETQ. V lost 4 bases, J lost 2 bases, and 13 bases stayed unmatched. The CDR3 is made up of 17 amino acids. The chain's CDR3 is CASSLVGGASGTYEQYF. The CDR3, as DNA: TGCGCCAGCAGCCTCGTCGGTGGGGCTAGCGGGACCTACGAGCAGTACTTC.

V is TRBV2 and J is TRBJ1-5; D remains ambiguous. Trimming stripped 6 bases from V and 0 bases from J, with 6 bases between. The CDR3 is 13 amino acids. Germline assignment: CDR1 SNHLY and CDR2 FYNNEI. CDR3 region: CASRDTSNQPQHF. The CDR3 region has the DNA TGTGCCAGCAGAGACACTAGCAATCAGCCCCAGCATTTT. The full variable domain, completed using reference TRBV2 and TRBJ1-5, is EPEVTQTPSHQVTQMGQEVILRCVPISNHLYFYWYRQILGQKVEFLVSFYNNEISEKSEIFDDQFSVERPDGSNFTLKIRSTKLEDSAMYFCASRDTSNQPQHFGDGTRLSIL.